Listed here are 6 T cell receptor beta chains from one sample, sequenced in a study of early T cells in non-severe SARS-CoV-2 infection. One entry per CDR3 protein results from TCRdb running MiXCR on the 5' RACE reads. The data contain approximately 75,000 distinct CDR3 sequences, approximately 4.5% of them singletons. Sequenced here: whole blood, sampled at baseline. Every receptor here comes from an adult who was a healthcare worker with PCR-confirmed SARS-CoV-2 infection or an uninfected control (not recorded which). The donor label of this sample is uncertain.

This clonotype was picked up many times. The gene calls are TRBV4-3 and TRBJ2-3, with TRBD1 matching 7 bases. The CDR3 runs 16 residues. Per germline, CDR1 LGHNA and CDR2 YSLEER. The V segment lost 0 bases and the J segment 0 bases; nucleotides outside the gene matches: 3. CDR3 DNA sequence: TGCGCCAGCAGCCAAGATGACAGGGCAAGCACAGATACGCAGTATTTT. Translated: CASSQDDRASTDTQYF.

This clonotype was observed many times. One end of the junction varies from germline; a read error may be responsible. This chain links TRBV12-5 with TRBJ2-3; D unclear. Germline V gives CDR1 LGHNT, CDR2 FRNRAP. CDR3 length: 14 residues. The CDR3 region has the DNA TGTGCTAGTGGATTGGGTGGTAGCACAGATACGCAGTATTTT. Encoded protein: CASGLGGSTDTQYF.

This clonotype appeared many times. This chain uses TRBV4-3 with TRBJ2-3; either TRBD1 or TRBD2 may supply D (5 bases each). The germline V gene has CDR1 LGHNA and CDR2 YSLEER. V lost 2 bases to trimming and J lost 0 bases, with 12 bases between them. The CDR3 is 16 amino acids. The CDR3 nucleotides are TGCGCCAGCAGCCAATCCGGGACGACTAGCACAGATACGCAGTATTTT. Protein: CASSQSGTTSTDTQYF.

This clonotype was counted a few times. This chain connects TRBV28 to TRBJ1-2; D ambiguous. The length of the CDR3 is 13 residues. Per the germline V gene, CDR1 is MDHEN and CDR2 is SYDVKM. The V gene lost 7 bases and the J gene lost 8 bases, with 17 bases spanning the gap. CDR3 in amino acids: CASKLGAGPGYTF. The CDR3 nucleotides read TGTGCCAGCAAGTTGGGTGCCGGTCCCGGCTACACCTTC.

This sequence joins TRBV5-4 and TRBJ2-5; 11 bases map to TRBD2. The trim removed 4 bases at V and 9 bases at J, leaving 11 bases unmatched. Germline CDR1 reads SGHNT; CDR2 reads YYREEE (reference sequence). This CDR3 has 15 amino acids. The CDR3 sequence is CASSLGTSGLEAQYF. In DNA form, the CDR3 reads TGTGCCAGCAGCCTGGGGACTAGCGGACTCGAGGCCCAGTACTTC.

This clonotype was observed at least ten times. The CDR3 nucleotides read TGTGCCAGCAGTGAAGACGCCACAGATACGCAGTATTTT. Translated, it gives CASSEDATDTQYF. The rearrangement uses TRBV6-1 and TRBJ2-3; D is ambiguous. The CDR3 runs 13 residues. Germline CDR1 is MNHNS and CDR2 is SASEGT. The V end was cut by 1 base, the J end by 2 bases, with 4 bases between.